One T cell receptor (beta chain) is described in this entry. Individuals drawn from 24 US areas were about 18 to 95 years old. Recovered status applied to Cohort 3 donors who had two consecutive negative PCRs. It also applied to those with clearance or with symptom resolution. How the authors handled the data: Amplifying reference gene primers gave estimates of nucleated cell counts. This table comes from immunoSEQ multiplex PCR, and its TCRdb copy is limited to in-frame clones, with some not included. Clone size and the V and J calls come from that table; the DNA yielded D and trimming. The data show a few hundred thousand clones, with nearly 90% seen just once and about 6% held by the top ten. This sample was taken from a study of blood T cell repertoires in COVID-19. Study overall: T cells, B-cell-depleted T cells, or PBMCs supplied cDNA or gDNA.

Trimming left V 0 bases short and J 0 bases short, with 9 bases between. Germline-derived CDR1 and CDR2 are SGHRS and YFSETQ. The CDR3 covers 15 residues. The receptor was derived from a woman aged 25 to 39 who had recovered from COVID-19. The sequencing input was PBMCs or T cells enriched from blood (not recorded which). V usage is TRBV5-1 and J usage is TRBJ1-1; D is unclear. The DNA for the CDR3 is TGCGCCAGCAGCTTGGGCGGCAGCCTGAACACTGAAGCTTTCTTT. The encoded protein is CASSLGGSLNTEAFF.